This record covers a single T cell receptor beta chain. The antigen this receptor binds is unknown. Base qualities are not recorded, but no much larger clone differs from it by a single base. These data belong to a study of blood T cell repertoires in COVID-19 (dated by TCRdb to the early 2020s). Study-wide context: Collaborator samples came from the United States, Italy and Spain and covered acute and convalescent phases of COVID-19. Where HLA class I and class II types were available, the types were taken from metadata supplied by the sample provider, not from assay-based typing. The samples were drawn from the first 160 participants of the ongoing ImmuneRACE study and from 1,254 subjects provided by 6 global collaborators. Nearly every sample came with metadata listing a de-identified subject ID, COVID-19 status, age in years and sex. A freely available public database, intended as a resource for researchers studying the immune response to SARS-CoV-2, is where the repertoires were released. The material from the prospective study consisted of cDNA or gDNA derived from T cells, B-cell-depleted T cells, or PBMCs. Deeply sampled blood TCRbeta repertoires from subjects exposed to, actively infected with, or recovered from COVID-19 were included in the dataset. Overall study results and their limits: How much clinical and demographic metadata was included differed by source and by participant, and the metadata was provided uncurated.

The immunoSEQ Assay, a bias-controlled multiplex PCR, was used to amplify TCRbeta CDR3 regions from genomic DNA. In the paper's pipeline: The number of nucleated cells in each sample was estimated by amplification of reference gene primers within the assay. To quantify the absolute abundance of each unique TCRbeta CDR3 rearrangement, sequence reads were collapsed and filtered. Productive Simpson clonality was computed per sample as the square root of Simpson's diversity index over productive rearrangements. In its TCRdb copy, this immuneACCESS table keeps in-frame sequences only and misses some clones. Where compared with another copy, unresolved V genes explain less than half of these, and the others have no known cause. The V and J calls and the clone size are those of that table, but D and trimming were determined from the DNA. Here the sample has about 270,000 clones; roughly nine tenths occur a single time. The ten largest clones capture about an eighth of the sample.

One collaborating source in Seattle enrolled patients while the patients were actively infected and followed the patients over time throughout the course of disease. Each collaborating institution followed its own protocols to collect whole blood in K2EDTA tubes. For TCRbeta analysis, collaborator samples were shipped as frozen whole blood, as isolated PBMCs, or as DNA extracted from either sample type. Trimming removed 7 bases from V and 1 base from J; the gene matches leave 6 bases unexplained. The CDR3 measures 15 amino acids from cysteine to phenylalanine. The CDR3 DNA has 45 bases and is translated from base 1. As encoded in the germline V gene (reference sequence), CDR1 is PRHDT while CDR2 is FYEKMQ.

This receptor chain uses TRBV13 and TRBJ2-3, with 9 middle bases fitting TRBD2. Sample: peripheral blood. The receptor comes from a woman aged 25 to 39 with COVID-19, enrolled during active disease. The sequenced DNA: TGTGCCAGCAACTCGGTAGCGGGGGGCACAGATACGCAGTATTTT. Translated, it gives CASNSVAGGTDTQYF.